The source of this TCR beta chain is a study of T cell responses to AZD1222 COVID-19 vaccine. The CDR3 covers 16 residues. V was pared by 1 base and J by 1 base, with 10 bases between. Looked up from germline, CDR1 is SGHNT and CDR2 is YENEEA. Overall study results and limits: Sampling that yielded the repertoires occurred only after the peak T cell response. Of the AZD1222 recipients, only 5 to 7 were seropositive at baseline. Donors in the cohort were predominantly white British and more often female, and clonal diversity was possibly underestimated.

To note about this clone: Its antigen is as yet unknown.

Profiled with immunoSEQ multiplex PCR; TCRdb holds only in-frame clones, not every one. The data show roughly 130,000 clones, 75% to 90% seen once. This clonotype was sampled from an adult in good health. The rearrangement joins TRBV11-3 to TRBJ2-2, with D perhaps matching TRBD2 (6 bases). Sequenced here: peripheral blood, sampled on day 0 of AZD1222 vaccination. CDR3 sequence: CASSLAVAVNTGELFF. CDR3 in DNA: TGTGCCAGCAGCTTAGCTGTAGCGGTGAACACCGGGGAGCTGTTTTTT.